The text below deals with one TCR beta chain. Antigen unknown. All patients relapsed after autologous stem cell transplantation, and brentuximab vedotin exposure varied. Through magnetic negative selection, CD8+ T cells were separated from PBMCs that had been thawed. The data were taken from a study of PD-1 blockade in classical Hodgkin lymphoma. Study summary: Nivolumab dosed at 3 mg/kg went to patients intravenously every 2 weeks. Study observations and caveats: TCR diversity in CD4+, not CD8+, cells rose significantly by C4D1.

The repertoire was sequenced with immunoSEQ multiplex PCR; TCRdb's copy has only in-frame clones and lacks some. The sample includes fewer than 30,000 clones, 85% to 90% seen only once; the top ten take over 6.5%. The sequencing used CD8+ T cells from blood, collected at baseline. The receptor was derived from a human donor with classical Hodgkin lymphoma.

The CDR3 DNA is TGTGCTAGTGGTTTGGTAGTCGCAGGTTTTTACGAAAAACTGTTTTTT. Translation gives CASGLVVAGFYEKLFF. The chain is built from TRBV12-5 and TRBJ1-4, with D unclear. This CDR3 region has 16 residues. V lost 0 bases and J 8 bases, leaving 16 bases between the germline ends. Germline V gene lookup returns CDR1 LGHNT and CDR2 FRNRAP.